This T cell receptor (beta chain) originates from a study of blood T cell repertoires in COVID-19. Germline V lookup: CDR1 SNHLY, CDR2 FYNNEI. This CDR3 has 16 residues. Trimming shortened V by 7 bases and J by 1 base, and 19 bases separated the two germline ends. Using immunoSEQ multiplex PCR, the repertoire was profiled, and TCRdb retains in-frame clones only, with some absent. The sample carries about 180,000 clones, approximately 85% recorded once. The TCR comes from a woman aged 25 to 45 who had recovered from COVID-19. J is TRBJ2-5 and V is TRBV2, with a tentative D call TRBD1 (5 bases). Sequencing was carried out using PBMCs or T cells enriched from blood (not recorded which). Here the CDR3 DNA reads TGTGCCAGCACATCCAGGGTTATGGTCTCCCAAGAGACCCAGTACTTC. This translates into CASTSRVMVSQETQYF.